The sequence of this T cell receptor beta chain was determined in a study of breast tumors, draining lymph nodes, adjacent tissues. TCRdb passed the multiplex PCR reads through MiXCR, listing each CDR3 protein once. There are 7,500 or so distinct CDR3 sequences in the sample; over 60% occur only once, and 42% lies in the top ten. This CDR3 has 17 residues. The germline V and J ends were trimmed by 5 bases and 1 base, with 21 bases remaining between them. Germline CDR1 reads MGHDK; CDR2 reads SYGVNS. The receptor comes from a female donor with breast cancer. Some clones in this sample may be carry-over from other donors' samples. The V and J genes are TRBV25-1 and TRBJ2-7, with TRBD1 as a possible D gene (6 bases). The sequenced material came from tumor-adjacent breast tissue. CDR3: CASSPTPRGSSSYEQYF. CDR3 DNA: TGTGCCAGCAGTCCCACTCCTAGGGGGTCTAGTTCCTACGAGCAGTACTTC.